These 17 T cell receptor beta chains came from one sample sequenced in a study of cytomegalovirus exposure and HLA in healthy donors. The PCR ran on 60 Vbeta and 13 Jbeta primers. Measured with immunoSEQ multiplex PCR; TCRdb has only the in-frame clones, and not every one. This sample contains about 120,000 clones. Sequenced material: PBMCs. These receptors were obtained from a man younger than 45 in good health and CMV-seronegative.

The genes are TRBV7-2 and TRBJ2-7; 7 positions match TRBD2. CDR3 length equals 13 residues. CDR1 SGHTA and CDR2 FQGNSA come from the germline V gene. After removal of 4 bases from V and 5 bases from J, the junction contained 5 bases not matched to a gene. This CDR3 is CASSSTSANEQYF. DNA of the CDR3: TGTGCCAGCAGCTCTACTAGCGCCAACGAGCAGTACTTC.

This chain connects TRBV7-2 to TRBJ2-5, with D possibly TRBD1 on 5 matching bases. There are 14 residues in the CDR3. Germline V gene sequence: CDR1 SGHTA, CDR2 FQGNSA. The ends were cut back, 0 bases at V and 7 bases at J, with 12 bases in the middle. CDR3: CASSLAGRQGTQYF. In DNA form, the CDR3 reads TGTGCCAGCAGCTTAGCGGGTCGTCAGGGGACCCAGTACTTC. Supplemented by reference TRBV7-2 and TRBJ2-5, the full variable domain reads GAGVSQSPSNKVTEKGKDVELRCDPISGHTALYWYRQSLGQGLEFLIYFQGNSAPDKSGLPSDRFSAERTGGSVSTLTIQRTQQEDSAVYLCASSLAGRQGTQYFGPGTRLLVL.

The chain is built from TRBV6-4 and TRBJ2-3; possibly TRBD2 for D (7 bases). CDR1 is MRHNA, CDR2 SNTAGT, per germline. This CDR3 is 13 amino acids long. The V end lost 11 bases, the J end lost 5 bases, and 17 bases lay between the germline ends. Here the CDR3 reads CAPSKGGEDTQYF. DNA for the CDR3: TGTGCCCCCTCGAAAGGGGGGGAAGATACGCAGTATTTT.

This chain uses TRBV6-1 with TRBJ2-5; 8 positions agree with TRBD1. Trimming at V came to 3 bases and at J to 5 bases, leaving 5 bases not matched to a gene. The V gene's germline CDR1 is MNHNS and CDR2 SASEGT. The CDR3 loop spans 14 amino acids. CDR3 DNA: TGTGCCAGCAGTGAGGACAGGGTGTTGGAGACCCAGTACTTC. Translation gives CASSEDRVLETQYF.

The V call is TRBV7-2, the J call TRBJ2-1, with TRBD2 identical over 12 bases. Germline-derived CDR1 and CDR2 are SGHTA and FQGNSA. CDR3 length: 15 residues. V shed 4 bases and J 4 bases; nucleotides not matched to a gene: 2. The CDR3 is CASSSTSGGYNEQFF. CDR3 DNA: TGTGCCAGCAGCTCGACTAGCGGGGGTTACAATGAGCAGTTCTTC.

The chain recombines TRBV28 with TRBJ1-2; 9 nucleotides line up with TRBD1. This CDR3 has 18 amino acids. CDR1 and CDR2 from the germline V gene are MDHEN and SYDVKM. The V and J ends lost 6 bases and 4 bases, in that order; junction bases with no gene match: 18. The CDR3 is CASSLRRDRGWLTYGYTF. CDR3 DNA sequence: TGTGCCAGCAGCCTTAGACGTGACAGGGGGTGGCTGACCTATGGCTACACCTTC.

The CDR3 nucleotides are TGTGCCAGCAGCTCATTCAGTGGCCAAGAGACCCAGTACTTC. It specifies CASSSFSGQETQYF. The genes are TRBV5-5 and TRBJ2-5, with unresolved D. Germline CDR1 and CDR2: SGHKS and YYEKEE (reference sequence). CDR3 size: 14 residues. Trimming took 3 bases from V and 1 from J, leaving 10 bases between them.

V usage is TRBV4-1 and J usage is TRBJ1-1; the D gene is possibly TRBD1 (5 bases). The ends were cut back, 4 bases at V and 5 bases at J, with 20 bases in the middle. CDR3 length equals 16 residues. Per germline, CDR1 MGHRA and CDR2 YSYEKL. Here the CDR3 DNA reads TGCGCCAGCAGCCGCGAGAACATTGGGGCGGGGACTGAAGCTTTCTTT. Its translation is CASSRENIGAGTEAFF.

Here the CDR3 reads CASSTEQGNYGYTF. CDR3 nucleotide sequence: TGTGCCAGCAGTACGGAACAGGGGAACTATGGCTACACCTTC. The rearrangement uses TRBV6-1 and TRBJ1-2; 7 positions match TRBD1. The CDR3 is 14 residues long. Germline loops: CDR1 MNHNS, CDR2 SASEGT. With 5 bases clipped from V and 2 bases from J, the junction kept 5 bases outside the gene matches.

V gene TRBV23-1 combines with J gene TRBJ2-7, with D uncertain. TRBV23-1 has ORF status, its function being uncertain. The CDR3 has 13 amino acids. V was cut by 4 bases and J by 1 base, with 8 bases left in between. CDR3 region: CASSRPVSYEQYF. CDR3 in DNA: TGCGCCAGCAGTCGCCCGGTTTCCTACGAGCAGTACTTC.

The chain uses TRBV7-9 and TRBJ1-4, with D unclear. Germline-derived CDR1 and CDR2 are SEHNR and FQNEAQ (reference sequence). The V end lost 5 bases, the J end lost 7 bases, and 8 bases lay between the germline ends. CDR3 size: 12 residues. The CDR3 here is CASSVESEKLFF. CDR3 bases: TGTGCCAGCAGCGTCGAGAGTGAAAAACTGTTTTTT.

This sequence joins TRBV4-3 and TRBJ2-2; 12 bases align to TRBD2. This CDR3 region has 19 residues. Losses at the gene ends were 0 bases for V and 3 bases for J; bases not matched to a gene: 8. Per the germline V gene, CDR1 is LGHNA and CDR2 is YSLEER. CDR3 DNA sequence: TGCGCCAGCAGCCAAGATGCGAGACTAGCGGGGGATTACACCGGGGAGCTGTTTTTT. It yields the protein CASSQDARLAGDYTGELFF.

The chain employs TRBV5-1 and TRBJ2-3, with D hard to call. The CDR3 totals 12 residues. With 2 bases removed from V and 5 bases from J, the gap between germline ends came to 6 bases. Germline V gives CDR1 SGHRS, CDR2 YFSETQ. The CDR3 DNA follows: TGCGCCAGCAGCTTAGTCGGAGATACGCAGTATTTT. Its translation: CASSLVGDTQYF.

Here the CDR3 DNA reads TGTGCCAGCAGCCCACCCCAGTTCCGGGGAAACATTCAGTACTTC. It is translated as CASSPPQFRGNIQYF. The chain uses TRBV7-2 and TRBJ2-4; D might be TRBD2 (5 bases). Germline CDR1 reads SGHTA; CDR2 reads FQGNSA. The ends were cut back, 5 bases at V and 6 bases at J, with 17 bases in the middle. CDR3 length: 15 residues.

V gene TRBV9 combines with J gene TRBJ1-5; 7 positions match TRBD1. Per germline, CDR1 SGDLS and CDR2 YYNGEE. J was trimmed by 5 bases and V by 3 bases; bases with no gene match: 8. The CDR3 loop spans 15 amino acids. This CDR3 is CASSALGTADQPQHF. CDR3 DNA: TGTGCCAGCAGCGCGCTCGGGACAGCGGATCAGCCCCAGCATTTT.

The chain couples TRBV2 to TRBJ1-1; possibly TRBD1 for D (6 bases). There are 13 residues in the CDR3. Germline-derived CDR1 and CDR2 are SNHLY and FYNNEI. Trimming cost V 5 bases and J 4 bases, with 11 bases left between them. CDR3: CASSLQGPTEAFF. CDR3 bases: TGTGCCAGCAGTCTACAGGGACCCACTGAAGCTTTCTTT.

This chain uses TRBV7-9 with TRBJ1-2; tentatively, D is TRBD1 (5 bases). CDR3 size: 17 residues. The V gene lost 5 bases and the J gene lost 4 bases, with 23 bases spanning the gap. From germline, CDR1 is SEHNR and CDR2 FQNEAQ (reference sequence). CDR3 in DNA: TGTGCCAGCAGCCCTGGAGGGGTCGGGGCCCAGGTCTATGGCTACACCTTC. Translation: CASSPGGVGAQVYGYTF.